This T cell receptor (beta chain) was documented in a study of blood T cells in healthy people across ages (dated by TCRdb to 2015 to 2017). About the investigation overall: In model experiments, roughly one uniquely barcoded TCR beta cDNA molecule per two T cells was captured by template switching. To track age-related changes in TCR beta repertoire diversity, the study relied on deep sequencing normalized with unique cDNA molecular identifiers. Four age groups were formed from the donors: young (average 16 years), middle-aged (approximately 40), aged (62) and long-lived (about 80). To avoid experimental bias, donors of different ages were randomly spread across the sequencing lanes. Two additional independent replicas of 1 million unique cDNA reads from the same blood draw were analyzed for two donors (one aged 18 to 29 and one aged 80 or older).

Reading from cysteine to phenylalanine, the CDR3 counts 14 amino acids. The DNA shown is the 42-base CDR3, in frame from base 1. The junction shows trimming of 6 bases on V and 7 bases on J, and the gene matches do not reach 10 bases of it. CDR1 and CDR2 were assigned from the germline V gene as SQVTM and ANQGSEA. The library was obtained by 5' RACE. Sequencing used an Illumina HiSeq 2500. A second roughly 6 to 12 cycle PCR used a sample-barcoded 5' primer and a J-beta primer mix. A unique molecular identifier was introduced onto each TCR beta cDNA molecule by a template-switch 5' adaptor carrying 12 random nucleotides. Each sample yielded at least 2.5 million CDR3-containing paired-end reads. All of the RNA was converted into first-strand cDNA using the Mint cDNA synthesis kit, with a TRBC-specific oligonucleotide serving as the primer. After uracil-DNA glycosylase treatment, a first 18-cycle PCR used universal primers M1SS and BC2_uni_R on all cDNA. On the study's bioinformatics: Normalization of each sample was performed by random selection of 1 million high-quality reads, each carrying a distinct molecular identifier. Reads with shared molecular identifiers were discarded instead of being binned into consensus sequences. CDR3 identification, clonotype clustering and error correction used MiTCR with a Q25 quality threshold and the strictest error-elimination algorithm. A nonparametric unseen species model using Euler transformation provided a lower-bound estimate of total TCR beta diversity. Clones were called with MiXCR by TCRdb after fastp trimmed the public reads at Q25, and only in-frame beta chains were retained. Every CDR3 protein is listed once, alongside the most common genes and DNA of its rows. Clone size and V and J calls follow TCRdb, not the original study. This sample lists hundreds of thousands of distinct CDR3 sequences; about 54% were detected once. Together, the top ten hold over 30% of the sample.

Points on this clonotype: Its antigen target is currently unknown. Base quality data are lacking; no much larger clone is found one base away.

Here is what the overall study found, with its caveats: Observed TCR beta diversity per million T cells fell roughly linearly with age, and a significant reduction was already apparent by age about 38. Estimates of total diversity based on one million sequenced T cells were regarded as lower bounds and as underestimates. There was a strong correlation between observed TCR beta diversity and the percentage of naive T cells measured by flow cytometry. Compared with the aged group, the long-lived group had more naive CD4+ T cells, fewer expanded clones and increased TCR diversity, a pattern suggesting age selection. Because donor CMV infection status was unknown, age-related changes in expanded clonotypes were potentially confounded. Since profiling was done on bulk unsorted PBMCs, naive and antigen-experienced compartments could not be conclusively compared.

The donors were roughly 39 Caucasian individuals from Russia, aged 6 to 90 years, who were systemically healthy. Each donor gave around 9.5 milliliters of peripheral blood, collected into EDTA-treated Vacutainer tubes. Ficoll-Paque density-gradient centrifugation was used to isolate PBMCs, with at least 6.5 million per sample. Total RNA was extracted from PBMCs with Trizol reagent, with at least 6 micrograms obtained per sample. Naive CD45RAhigh/CD27high T cell percentages were measured by flow cytometry on a PBMC aliquot from every donor. Sequences were obtained from blood. The sequence came from a man aged 55-75 years in good health. In this chain, TRBV29-1 is recombined with TRBJ2-1, and TRBD1 aligns with 9 junction nucleotides. The CDR3 amino acid sequence is: CSVAGTGMRNEQFF. DNA sequence: TGCAGCGTAGCCGGGACAGGGATGCGAAATGAGCAGTTCTTC.